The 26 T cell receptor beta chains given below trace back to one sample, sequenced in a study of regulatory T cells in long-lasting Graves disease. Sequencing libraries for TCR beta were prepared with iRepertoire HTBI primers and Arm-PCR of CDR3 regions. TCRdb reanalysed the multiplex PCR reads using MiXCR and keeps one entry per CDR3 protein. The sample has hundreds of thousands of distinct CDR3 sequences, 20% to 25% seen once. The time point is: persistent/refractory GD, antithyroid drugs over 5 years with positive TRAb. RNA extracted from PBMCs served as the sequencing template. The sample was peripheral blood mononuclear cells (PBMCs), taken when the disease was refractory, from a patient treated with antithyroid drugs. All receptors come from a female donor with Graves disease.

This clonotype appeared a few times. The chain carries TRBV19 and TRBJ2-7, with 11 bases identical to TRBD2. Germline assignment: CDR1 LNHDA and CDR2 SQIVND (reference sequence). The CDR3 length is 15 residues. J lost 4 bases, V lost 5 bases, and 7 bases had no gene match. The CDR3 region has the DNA TGTGCCAGTAGTCGCAGTACTAGCGGGAGTTACGAGCAGTACTTC. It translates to CASSRSTSGSYEQYF.

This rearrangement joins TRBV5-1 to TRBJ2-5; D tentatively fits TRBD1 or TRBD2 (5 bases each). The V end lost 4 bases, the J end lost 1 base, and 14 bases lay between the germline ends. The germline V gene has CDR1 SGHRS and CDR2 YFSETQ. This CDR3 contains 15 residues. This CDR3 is CASSGTGAIQETQYF. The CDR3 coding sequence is TGCGCCAGCAGCGGCACCGGGGCGATCCAAGAGACCCAGTACTTC.

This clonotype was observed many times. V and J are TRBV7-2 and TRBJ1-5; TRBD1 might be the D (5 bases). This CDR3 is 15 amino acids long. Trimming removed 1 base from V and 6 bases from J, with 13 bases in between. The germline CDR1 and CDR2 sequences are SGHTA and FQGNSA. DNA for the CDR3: TGTGCCAGCAGCTTAGGTTCCAGGGCTATTCAGCCCCAGCATTTT. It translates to CASSLGSRAIQPQHF.

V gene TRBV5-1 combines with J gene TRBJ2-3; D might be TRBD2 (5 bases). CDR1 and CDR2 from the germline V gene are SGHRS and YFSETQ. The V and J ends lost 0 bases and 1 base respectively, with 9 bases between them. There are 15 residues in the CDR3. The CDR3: CASSLDVGGTDTQYF. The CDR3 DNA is TGCGCCAGCAGCTTGGACGTGGGAGGCACAGATACGCAGTATTTT.

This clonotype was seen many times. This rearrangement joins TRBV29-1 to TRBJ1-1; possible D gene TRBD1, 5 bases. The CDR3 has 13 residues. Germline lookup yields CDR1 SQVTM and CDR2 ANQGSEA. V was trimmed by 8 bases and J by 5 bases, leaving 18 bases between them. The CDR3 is CSLWEGDRTEAFF. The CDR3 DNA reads TGCAGCCTATGGGAAGGGGATCGGACTGAAGCTTTCTTT. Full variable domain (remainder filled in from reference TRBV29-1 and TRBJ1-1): SAVISQKPSRDICQRGTSLTIQCQVDSQVTMMFWYRQQPGQSLTLIATANQGSEATYESGFVIDKFPISRPNLTFSTLTVSNMSPEDSSIYLCSLWEGDRTEAFFGQGTRLTVV.

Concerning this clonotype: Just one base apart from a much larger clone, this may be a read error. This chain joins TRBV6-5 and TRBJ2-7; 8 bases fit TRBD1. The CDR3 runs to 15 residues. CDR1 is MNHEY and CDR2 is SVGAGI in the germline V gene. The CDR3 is CASSYSQGADYGQYF. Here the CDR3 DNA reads TGTGCCAGCAGTTACTCTCAGGGGGCGGACTACGGGCAGTACTTC.

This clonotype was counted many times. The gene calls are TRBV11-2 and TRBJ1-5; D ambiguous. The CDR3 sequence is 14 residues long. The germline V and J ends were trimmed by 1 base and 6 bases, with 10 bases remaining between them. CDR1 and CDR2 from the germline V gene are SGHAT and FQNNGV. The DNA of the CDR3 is TGTGCCAGCAGCTTAGGCAGCGGGATTCAGCCCCAGCATTTT. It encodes CASSLGSGIQPQHF.

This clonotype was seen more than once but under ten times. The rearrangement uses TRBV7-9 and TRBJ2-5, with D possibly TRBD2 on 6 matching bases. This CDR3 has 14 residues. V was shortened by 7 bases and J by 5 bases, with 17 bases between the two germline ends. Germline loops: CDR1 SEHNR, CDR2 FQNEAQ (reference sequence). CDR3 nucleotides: TGTGCCAGCATCCGGGGGAGAGGCCAGGAGACCCAGTACTTC. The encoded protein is CASIRGRGQETQYF.

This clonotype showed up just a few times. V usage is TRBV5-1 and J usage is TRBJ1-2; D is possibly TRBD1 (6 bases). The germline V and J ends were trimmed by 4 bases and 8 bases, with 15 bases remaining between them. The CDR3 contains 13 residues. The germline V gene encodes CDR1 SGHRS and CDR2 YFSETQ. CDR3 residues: CASSPRSGGGYTF. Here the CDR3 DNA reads TGCGCCAGCAGCCCGAGGTCCGGGGGCGGCTACACCTTC.

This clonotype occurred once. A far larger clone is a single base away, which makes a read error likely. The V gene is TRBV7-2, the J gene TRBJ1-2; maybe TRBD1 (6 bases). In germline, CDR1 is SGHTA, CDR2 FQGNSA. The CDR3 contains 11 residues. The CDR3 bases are TGTGCCAACAGCTTAGGGGGTGGCTACACCTTC. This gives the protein CANSLGGGYTF.

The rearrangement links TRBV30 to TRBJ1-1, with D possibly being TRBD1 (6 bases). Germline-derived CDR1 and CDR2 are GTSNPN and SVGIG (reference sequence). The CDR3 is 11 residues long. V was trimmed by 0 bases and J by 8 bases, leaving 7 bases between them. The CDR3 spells CAWSVRGEAFF. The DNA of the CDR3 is TGTGCCTGGAGTGTAAGGGGGGAAGCTTTCTTT.

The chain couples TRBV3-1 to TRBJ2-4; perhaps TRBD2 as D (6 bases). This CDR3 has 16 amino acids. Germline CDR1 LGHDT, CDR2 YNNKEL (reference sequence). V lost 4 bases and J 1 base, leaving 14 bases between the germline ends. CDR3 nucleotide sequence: TGTGCCAGCAGCCTAGGACCGGGGGTGGCCAAAAACATTCAGTACTTC. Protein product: CASSLGPGVAKNIQYF.

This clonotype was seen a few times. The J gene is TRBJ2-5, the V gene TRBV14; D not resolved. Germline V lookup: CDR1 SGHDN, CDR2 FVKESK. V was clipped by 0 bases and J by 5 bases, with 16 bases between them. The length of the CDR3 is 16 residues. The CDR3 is CASSQDRLKVGETQYF. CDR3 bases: TGTGCCAGCAGCCAAGACAGGCTAAAGGTGGGGGAGACCCAGTACTTC.

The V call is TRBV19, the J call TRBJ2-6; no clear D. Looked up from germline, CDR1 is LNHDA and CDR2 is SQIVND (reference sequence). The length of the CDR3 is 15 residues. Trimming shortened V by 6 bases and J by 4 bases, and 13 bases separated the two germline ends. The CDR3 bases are TGTGCCAGTAGCCTGAACACTGACGGGGCCAACGTCCTGACTTTC. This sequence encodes CASSLNTDGANVLTF.

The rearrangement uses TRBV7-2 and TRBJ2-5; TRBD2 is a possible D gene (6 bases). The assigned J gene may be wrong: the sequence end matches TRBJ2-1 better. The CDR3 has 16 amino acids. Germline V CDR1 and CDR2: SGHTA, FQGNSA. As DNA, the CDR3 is TGTGCCAGCAGCCCCATAGCAGCGGGCGGCGGTAATGAGCAGTTCTTC. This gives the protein CASSPIAAGGGNEQFF.

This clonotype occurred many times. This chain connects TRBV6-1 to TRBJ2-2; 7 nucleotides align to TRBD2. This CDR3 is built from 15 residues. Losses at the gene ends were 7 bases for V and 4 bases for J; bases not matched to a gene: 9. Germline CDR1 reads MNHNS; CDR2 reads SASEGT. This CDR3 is CASITREASTGELFF. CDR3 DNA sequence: TGTGCCAGCATCACACGGGAGGCGTCCACCGGGGAGCTGTTTTTT.

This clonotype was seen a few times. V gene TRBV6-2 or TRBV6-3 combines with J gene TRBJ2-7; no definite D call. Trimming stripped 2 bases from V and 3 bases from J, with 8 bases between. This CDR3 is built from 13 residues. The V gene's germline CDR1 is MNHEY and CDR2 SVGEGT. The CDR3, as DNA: TGTGCCAGCAGTTACCCCCCCCACTACGAGCAGTACTTC. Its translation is CASSYPPHYEQYF.

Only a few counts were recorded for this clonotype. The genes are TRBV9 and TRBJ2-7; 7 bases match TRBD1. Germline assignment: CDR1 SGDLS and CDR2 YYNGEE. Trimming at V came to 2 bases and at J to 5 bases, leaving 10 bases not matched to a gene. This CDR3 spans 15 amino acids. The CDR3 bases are TGTGCCAGCAGCGTTTTATCGGGACAGTCCGACGAGCAGTACTTC. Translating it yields CASSVLSGQSDEQYF.

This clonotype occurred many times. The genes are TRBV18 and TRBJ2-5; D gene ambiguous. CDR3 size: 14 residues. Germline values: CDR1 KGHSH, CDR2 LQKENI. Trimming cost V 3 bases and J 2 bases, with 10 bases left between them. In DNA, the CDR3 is TGTGCCAGCTCACCCTCGGACGGACAAGAGACCCAGTACTTC. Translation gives CASSPSDGQETQYF.

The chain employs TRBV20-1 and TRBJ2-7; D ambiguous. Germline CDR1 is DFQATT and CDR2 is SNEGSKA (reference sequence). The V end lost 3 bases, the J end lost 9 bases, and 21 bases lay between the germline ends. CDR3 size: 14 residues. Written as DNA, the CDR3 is TGCAGTGCTAGGGGTAGCATTACCTCCGCCGCGCAGTACTTC. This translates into CSARGSITSAAQYF.

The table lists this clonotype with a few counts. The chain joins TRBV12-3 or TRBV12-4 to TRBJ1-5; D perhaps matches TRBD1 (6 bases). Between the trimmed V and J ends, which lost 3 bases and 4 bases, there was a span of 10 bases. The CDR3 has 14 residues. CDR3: CASSFGRGNQPQHF. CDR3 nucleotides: TGTGCCAGCAGTTTTGGCAGGGGAAATCAGCCCCAGCATTTT.

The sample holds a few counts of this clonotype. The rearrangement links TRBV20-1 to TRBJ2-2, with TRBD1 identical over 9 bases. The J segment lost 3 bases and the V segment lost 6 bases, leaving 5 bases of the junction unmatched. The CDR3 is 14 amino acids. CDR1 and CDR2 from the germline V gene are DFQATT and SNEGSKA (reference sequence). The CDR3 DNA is TGCAGTGCCAAAAGGACAGGGGACACCGGGGAGCTGTTTTTT. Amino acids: CSAKRTGDTGELFF.

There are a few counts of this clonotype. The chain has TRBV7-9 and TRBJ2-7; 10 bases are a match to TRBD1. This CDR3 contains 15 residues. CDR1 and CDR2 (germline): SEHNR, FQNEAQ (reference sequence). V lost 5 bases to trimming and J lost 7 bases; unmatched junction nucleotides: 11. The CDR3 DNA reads TGTGCCAGCAGCCCCGCCGGGACAGGGGTGCGAGAGCAGTACTTC. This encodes CASSPAGTGVREQYF.

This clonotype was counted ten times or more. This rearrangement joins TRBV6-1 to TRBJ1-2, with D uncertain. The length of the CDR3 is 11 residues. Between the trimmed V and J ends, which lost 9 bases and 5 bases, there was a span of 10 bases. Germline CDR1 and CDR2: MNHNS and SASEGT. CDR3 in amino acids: CASSGGYGYTF. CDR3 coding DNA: TGTGCCAGTTCCGGCGGGTATGGCTACACCTTC.

As DNA, the CDR3 is TGTGCCAGCAGCCAGGACGGACGAGATAATGAAAAACTGTTTTTT. Encoded protein: CASSQDGRDNEKLFF. The chain has TRBV4-2 and TRBJ1-4; no firm D call. The germline gives CDR1 LGHNA, CDR2 YNFKEQ. CDR3 length: 15 residues. V lost 3 bases to trimming and J lost 4 bases, with 12 bases between them.

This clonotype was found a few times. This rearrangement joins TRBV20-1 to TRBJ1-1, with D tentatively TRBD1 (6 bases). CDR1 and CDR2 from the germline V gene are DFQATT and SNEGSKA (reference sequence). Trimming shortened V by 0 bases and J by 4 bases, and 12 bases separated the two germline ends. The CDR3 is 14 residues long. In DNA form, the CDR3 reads TGCAGTGCTAGAGATTCGGGGGGGCGCACTGAAGCTTTCTTT. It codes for CSARDSGGRTEAFF.